A single sample gave rise to the 19 T cell receptor beta chains below, sequenced in a study of CD8+CD57+ T cells in acquired aplastic anemia. TCR beta VDJ and CDR3 were profiled, and genomic DNA was the template. MiXCR, applied by TCRdb to the reads, yields one record per CDR3 protein. The data show tens of thousands of distinct CDR3 sequences, under 80% seen once. Patients picked for sequencing had shown CD8+CD57+ cell expansion detected by flow cytometry. Material: sorted CD4+, CD8+, or CD8+CD57+ T cells (not recorded which) from PBMCs. The receptors stem from a human donor with aplastic anemia.

This clonotype was picked up many times. This chain joins TRBV10-3 and TRBJ2-3, with D hard to call. The CDR3 sequence is 12 residues long. Germline V lookup: CDR1 ENHRY, CDR2 SYGVKD. V gave up 2 bases and J gave up 2 bases, with 2 bases separating them. The CDR3 protein is CAISETTDTQYF. CDR3 DNA: TGTGCCATCAGTGAGACCACAGATACGCAGTATTTT.

This chain links TRBV15 with TRBJ1-2, with D uncertain. V was pared by 0 bases and J by 8 bases, with 13 bases between. The CDR3 totals 14 residues. From germline, CDR1 is LNHNV and CDR2 YYDKDF (reference sequence). In DNA form, the CDR3 reads TGTGCCACCAGCAGAGATCTCGGTCCTGGGGGCTACACCTTC. Its translation is CATSRDLGPGGYTF.

The CDR3 protein is CASSVDLRPQHF. CDR3 DNA: TGTGCCAGCAGCGTTGACCTTCGACCCCAGCATTTT. The chain recombines TRBV7-9 with TRBJ1-5, with D unclear. The CDR3 loop spans 12 amino acids. Trimming removed 5 bases at V and 10 bases at J, with 12 bases between. CDR1 is SEHNR, CDR2 FQNEAQ, per germline (reference sequence).

This clonotype turned up a few times. The V gene is TRBV2, the J gene TRBJ1-4; 7 bases are shared with TRBD1. The CDR3 is 15 residues long. After removal of 7 bases from V and 8 bases from J, the junction contained 13 bases not matched to a gene. Germline CDR1 and CDR2: SNHLY and FYNNEI. In DNA, the CDR3 is TGTGCCAGCACCTATTCGACAGGGCTTGGCGAAAAACTGTTTTTT. As protein: CASTYSTGLGEKLFF.

This clonotype turned up a few times. This chain links TRBV20-1 with TRBJ2-2, with 7 bases identical to TRBD1. Germline trimming cut 3 bases from V and 1 base from J; bases unmatched to any gene: 2. The CDR3 has 14 amino acids. Per germline, CDR1 DFQATT and CDR2 SNEGSKA (reference sequence). CDR3 in DNA: TGCAGTGCTAGGGCAGGGGGGAACACCGGGGAGCTGTTTTTT. Residues: CSARAGGNTGELFF.

This clonotype was seen only a few times. CDR3 coding DNA: TGTGCCAGTAGTGTGACAGCTTACCAGTATAGCAATCAGCCCCAGCATTTT. Its protein is CASSVTAYQYSNQPQHF. The rearrangement uses TRBV19 and TRBJ1-5; TRBD1 is a possible D gene (5 bases). Germline CDR1 reads LNHDA; CDR2 reads SQIVND (reference sequence). V lost 5 bases, J lost 0 bases, and 17 bases lay in between. CDR3 length: 17 amino acids.

This chain joins TRBV24-1 and TRBJ2-7; D ambiguous. Trimming took off 4 bases at V and 6 bases at J, with 15 bases between the two ends. The CDR3 has 14 residues. Germline V CDR1 and CDR2: KGHDR, SFDVKD. CDR3 loop: CATSDGGALGEQYF. Here the CDR3 DNA reads TGTGCCACCAGTGACGGCGGAGCTTTGGGCGAGCAGTACTTC.

This rearrangement joins TRBV6-1 to TRBJ2-6; 8 nucleotides line up with TRBD1. CDR3 length: 14 amino acids. Per the germline V gene, CDR1 is MNHNS and CDR2 is SASEGT. Germline trimming cut 6 bases from V and 2 bases from J; bases unmatched to any gene: 0. CDR3 in amino acids: CASRTGAGANVLTF. The DNA for the CDR3 is TGTGCCAGCAGGACAGGGGCTGGGGCCAACGTCCTGACTTTC.

The V gene is TRBV29-1, the J gene TRBJ1-2; no reliable D call. V was pared by 7 bases and J by 6 bases, with 9 bases between. Germline-derived CDR1 and CDR2 are SQVTM and ANQGSEA. This CDR3 has 10 amino acids. The CDR3 region has the DNA TGCAGCGCCCGGGATGATGGCTACACCTTC. This encodes CSARDDGYTF.

This clonotype was seen more than once but under ten times. The chain combines TRBV7-6 with TRBJ2-1; D might be TRBD2 (5 bases). The CDR3 has 14 residues. Per the germline V gene, CDR1 is SGHVS and CDR2 is FNYEAQ. V lost 2 bases to trimming and J lost 4 bases, with 9 bases between them. The CDR3 nucleotides are TGTGCCAGCAGCTTAAGAGGGCGGTACAATGAGCAGTTCTTC. Translating it yields CASSLRGRYNEQFF.

The CDR3 protein is CATSDETGPTDTQYF. Here the CDR3 DNA reads TGTGCCACCAGTGACGAAACAGGGCCCACAGATACGCAGTATTTT. The chain recombines TRBV24-1 with TRBJ2-3; TRBD1 might be the D (6 bases). CDR3 length: 15 amino acids. Trimming took off 4 bases at V and 2 bases at J, with 12 bases between the two ends. From germline, CDR1 is KGHDR and CDR2 SFDVKD.

The V call is TRBV7-2, the J call TRBJ2-5, with no clear D. The germline CDR1 and CDR2 sequences are SGHTA and FQGNSA. Between the trimmed V and J ends, which lost 5 bases and 4 bases, there was a span of 8 bases. This CDR3 spans 12 amino acids. The DNA of the CDR3 is TGTGCCAGCAGCAATCGAAGAGAGACCCAGTACTTC. Protein: CASSNRRETQYF.

This clonotype showed up just a few times. V usage is TRBV24-1 and J usage is TRBJ1-2; D unclear. V shed 5 bases and J shed 8 bases, with 8 bases lying between them. The CDR3 loop spans 11 amino acids. Looked up from germline, CDR1 is KGHDR and CDR2 is SFDVKD. The CDR3, as DNA: TGTGCCACCAGTGGCCCGGACGGCTACACCTTC. Its translation: CATSGPDGYTF.

This clonotype was counted between two and nine times. CDR3 coding DNA: TGTGCCACCTCGCCTCCGACTTGGGCCGCATCCTACGAGCAGTACTTC. It is translated as CATSPPTWAASYEQYF. The gene calls are TRBV15 and TRBJ2-7, with no clear D. Germline lookup yields CDR1 LNHNV and CDR2 YYDKDF (reference sequence). Between the trimmed V and J ends, which lost 8 bases and 1 base, there was a span of 21 bases. CDR3 length: 16 residues.

The rearrangement joins TRBV24-1 to TRBJ1-6, with a weak D call TRBD1 (6 bases). The V and J ends lost 0 bases and 0 bases respectively, with 8 bases between them. Germline CDR1 reads KGHDR; CDR2 reads SFDVKD. The CDR3 totals 17 residues. CDR3 residues: CATSDLDRSSYNSPLHF. CDR3 in DNA: TGTGCCACCAGTGATTTGGACAGGAGCTCCTATAATTCACCCCTCCACTTT.

The genes are TRBV7-3 and TRBJ2-2; D gene uncertain. V was clipped by 1 base and J by 5 bases, with 8 bases between them. CDR1 is SGHTA, CDR2 FQGTGA, per germline. The CDR3 totals 14 residues. CDR3 DNA sequence: TGTGCCAGCAGCTTAATCCCAGCGACCGGGGAGCTGTTTTTT. Encoded protein: CASSLIPATGELFF.

This clonotype was observed a handful of times. The chain uses TRBV10-3 and TRBJ1-1, with a tentative D call TRBD1 (5 bases). V was cut by 2 bases and J by 3 bases, with 10 bases left in between. The CDR3 spans 14 residues. CDR1 is ENHRY, CDR2 SYGVKD, per germline. CDR3 in DNA: TGTGCCATCAGTGAGCGGGGGTTGCACACTGAAGCTTTCTTT. It is translated as CAISERGLHTEAFF.

The rearrangement links TRBV9 to TRBJ2-7, with D tentatively TRBD2 (6 bases). CDR3 length equals 13 residues. Germline V CDR1 and CDR2: SGDLS, YYNGEE. V shed 2 bases and J shed 7 bases, with 13 bases lying between them. CDR3 coding DNA: TGTGCCAGCAGCGTGGAGGGGCAGCGTGAGCAGTACTTC. It translates to CASSVEGQREQYF. Full variable domain (missing parts from reference TRBV9 and TRBJ2-7): DSGVTQTPKHLITATGQRVTLRCSPRSGDLSVYWYQQSLDQGLQFLIQYYNGEERAKGNILERFSAQQFPDLHSELNLSSLELGDSALYFCASSVEGQREQYFGPGTRLTVT.

Comment on this clonotype: A read error may be the cause here, since a much bigger clone is one base away. The chain employs TRBV28 and TRBJ1-6, with D uncertain. The CDR3 is made up of 11 amino acids. The germline gives CDR1 MDHEN, CDR2 SYDVKM. CDR3 coding DNA: TGTGCCAACAGTACTGTTTGGCCCCTCCACTTT. Translating gives CANSTVWPLHF.